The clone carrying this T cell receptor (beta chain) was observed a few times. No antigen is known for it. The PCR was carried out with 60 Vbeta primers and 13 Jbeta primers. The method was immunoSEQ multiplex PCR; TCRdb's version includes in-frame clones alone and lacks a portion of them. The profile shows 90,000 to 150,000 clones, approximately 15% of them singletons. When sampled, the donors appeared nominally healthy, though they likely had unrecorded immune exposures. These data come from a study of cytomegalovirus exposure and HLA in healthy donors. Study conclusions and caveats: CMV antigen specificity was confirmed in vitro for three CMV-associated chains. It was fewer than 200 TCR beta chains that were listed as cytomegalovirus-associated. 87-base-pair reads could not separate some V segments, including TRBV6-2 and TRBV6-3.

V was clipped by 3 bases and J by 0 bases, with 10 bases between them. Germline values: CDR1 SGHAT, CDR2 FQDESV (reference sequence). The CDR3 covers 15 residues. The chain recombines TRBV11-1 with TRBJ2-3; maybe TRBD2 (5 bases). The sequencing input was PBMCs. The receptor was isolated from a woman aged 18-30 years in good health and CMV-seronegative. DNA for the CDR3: TGTGCCAGCAGCTTGGTGCGGACTAGCACAGATACGCAGTATTTT. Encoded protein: CASSLVRTSTDTQYF.